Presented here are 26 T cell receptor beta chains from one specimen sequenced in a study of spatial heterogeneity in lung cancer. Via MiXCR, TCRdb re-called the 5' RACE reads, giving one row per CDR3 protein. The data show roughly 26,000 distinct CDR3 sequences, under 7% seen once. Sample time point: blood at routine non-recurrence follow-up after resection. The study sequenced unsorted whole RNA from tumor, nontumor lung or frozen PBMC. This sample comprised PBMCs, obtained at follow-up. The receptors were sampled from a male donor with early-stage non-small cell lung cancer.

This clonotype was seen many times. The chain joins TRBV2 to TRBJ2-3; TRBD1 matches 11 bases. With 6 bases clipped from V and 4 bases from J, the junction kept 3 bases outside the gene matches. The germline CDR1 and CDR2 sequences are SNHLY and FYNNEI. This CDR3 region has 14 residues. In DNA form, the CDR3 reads TGTGCCAGCAGCCGGGACAGGGGGTCAGATACGCAGTATTTT. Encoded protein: CASSRDRGSDTQYF.

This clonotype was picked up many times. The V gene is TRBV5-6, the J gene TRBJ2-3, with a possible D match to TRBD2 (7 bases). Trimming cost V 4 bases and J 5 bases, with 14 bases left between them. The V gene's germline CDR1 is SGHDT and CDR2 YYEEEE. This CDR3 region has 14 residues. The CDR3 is CASSRRGGGDTQYF. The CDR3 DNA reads TGTGCCAGCAGCCGCAGGGGAGGGGGAGATACGCAGTATTTT.

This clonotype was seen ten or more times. The CDR3 DNA is TGCGCCTGGAGTGCCCCCTACGAGCAGTACGTC. This gives the protein CAWSAPYEQYV. This chain links TRBV23-1 with TRBJ2-7; D remains ambiguous. TRBV23-1 qualifies as an ORF whose function is uncertain. The CDR3 totals 11 residues. Trimming pared 11 bases from V and 2 bases from J, leaving 10 bases between.

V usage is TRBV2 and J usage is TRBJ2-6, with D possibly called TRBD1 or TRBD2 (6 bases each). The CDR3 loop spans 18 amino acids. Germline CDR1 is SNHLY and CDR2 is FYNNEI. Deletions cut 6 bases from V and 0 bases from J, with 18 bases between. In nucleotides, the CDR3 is TGTGCCAGCAGCCCCCTCGGGGGCGTGGGCTCTGGGGCCAACGTCCTGACTTTC. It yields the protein CASSPLGGVGSGANVLTF.

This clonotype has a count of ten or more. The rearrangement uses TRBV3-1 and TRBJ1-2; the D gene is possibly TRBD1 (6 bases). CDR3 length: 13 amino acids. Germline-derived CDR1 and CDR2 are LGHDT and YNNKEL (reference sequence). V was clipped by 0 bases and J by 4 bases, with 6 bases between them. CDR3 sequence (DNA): TGTGCCAGCAGCCAAGACAGGGGCTATGGCTACACCTTC. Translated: CASSQDRGYGYTF. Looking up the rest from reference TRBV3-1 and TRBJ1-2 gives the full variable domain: DTAVSQTPKYLVTQMGNDKSIKCEQNLGHDTMYWYKQDSKKFLKIMFSYNNKELIINETVPNRFSPKSPDKAHLNLHINSLELGDSAVYFCASSQDRGYGYTFGSGTRLTVV.

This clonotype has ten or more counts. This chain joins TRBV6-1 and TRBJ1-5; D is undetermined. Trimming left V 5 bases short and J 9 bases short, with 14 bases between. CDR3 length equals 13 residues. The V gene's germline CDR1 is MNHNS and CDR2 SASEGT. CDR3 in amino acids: CASSRGSEVPQHF. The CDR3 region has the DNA TGTGCCAGCAGTCGCGGTTCCGAGGTGCCCCAGCATTTT.

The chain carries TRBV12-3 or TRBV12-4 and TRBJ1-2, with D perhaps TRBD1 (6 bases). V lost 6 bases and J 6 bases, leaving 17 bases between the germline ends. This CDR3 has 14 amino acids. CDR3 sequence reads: CASRTPGQSHGYTF. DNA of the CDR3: TGTGCCAGCAGGACCCCCGGACAGAGTCATGGCTACACCTTC.

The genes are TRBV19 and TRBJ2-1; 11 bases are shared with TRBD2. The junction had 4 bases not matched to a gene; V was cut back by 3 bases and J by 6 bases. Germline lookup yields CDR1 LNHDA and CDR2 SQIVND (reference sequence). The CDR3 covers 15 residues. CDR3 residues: CASSIGLAGGNEQFF. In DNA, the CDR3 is TGTGCCAGTAGTATTGGGCTAGCGGGAGGCAATGAGCAGTTCTTC.

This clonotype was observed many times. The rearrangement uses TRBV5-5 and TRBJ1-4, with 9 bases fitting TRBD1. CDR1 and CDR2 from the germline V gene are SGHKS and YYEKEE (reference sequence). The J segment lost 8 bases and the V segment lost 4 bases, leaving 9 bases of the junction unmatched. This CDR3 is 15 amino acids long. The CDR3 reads CASSPNRGLGEKLFF. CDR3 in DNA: TGTGCCAGCAGCCCAAACAGGGGGCTTGGCGAAAAACTGTTTTTT.

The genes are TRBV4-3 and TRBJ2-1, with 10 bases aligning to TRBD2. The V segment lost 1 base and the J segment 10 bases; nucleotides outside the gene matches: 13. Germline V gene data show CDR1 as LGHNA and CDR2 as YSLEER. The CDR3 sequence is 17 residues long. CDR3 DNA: TGCGCCAGCAGCCAAGCGGGAGCGGGAGGGCCGGGTGGAGAGCAGTTCTTC. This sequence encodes CASSQAGAGGPGGEQFF.

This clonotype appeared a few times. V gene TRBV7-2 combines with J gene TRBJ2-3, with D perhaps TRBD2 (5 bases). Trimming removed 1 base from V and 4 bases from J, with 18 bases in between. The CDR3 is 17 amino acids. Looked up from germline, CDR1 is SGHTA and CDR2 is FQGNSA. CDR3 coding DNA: TGTGCCAGCAGCTTAGGGGCGCTAGCAAGTGCGGCAGATACGCAGTATTTT. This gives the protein CASSLGALASAADTQYF.

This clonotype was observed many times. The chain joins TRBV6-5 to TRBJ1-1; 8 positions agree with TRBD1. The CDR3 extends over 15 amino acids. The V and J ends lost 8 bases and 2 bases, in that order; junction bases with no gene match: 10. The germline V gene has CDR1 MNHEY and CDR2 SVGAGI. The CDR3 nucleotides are TGTGCCAGCTTTGACCAGGGGGCAGGTAACACTGAAGCTTTCTTT. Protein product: CASFDQGAGNTEAFF.

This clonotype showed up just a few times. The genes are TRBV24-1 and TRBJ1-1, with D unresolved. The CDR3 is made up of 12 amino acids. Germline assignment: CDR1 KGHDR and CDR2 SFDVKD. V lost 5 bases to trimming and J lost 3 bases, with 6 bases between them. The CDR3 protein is CATSGPYTEAFF. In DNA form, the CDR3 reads TGTGCCACCAGTGGCCCGTACACTGAAGCTTTCTTT.

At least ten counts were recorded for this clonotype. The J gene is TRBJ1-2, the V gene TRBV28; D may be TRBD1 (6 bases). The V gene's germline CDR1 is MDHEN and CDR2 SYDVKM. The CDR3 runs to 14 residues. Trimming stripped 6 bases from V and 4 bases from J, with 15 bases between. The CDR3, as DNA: TGTGCCAGCAGCACAACGGGGGCGAGCTATGGCTACACCTTC. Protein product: CASSTTGASYGYTF.

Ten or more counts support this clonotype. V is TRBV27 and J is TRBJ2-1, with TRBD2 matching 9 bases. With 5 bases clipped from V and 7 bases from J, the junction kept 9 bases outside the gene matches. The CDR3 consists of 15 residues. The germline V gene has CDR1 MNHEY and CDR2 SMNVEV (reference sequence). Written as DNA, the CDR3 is TGTGCCAGCAGTCTAACTAGCGGGTATTGGAATGAGCAGTTCTTC. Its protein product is CASSLTSGYWNEQFF.

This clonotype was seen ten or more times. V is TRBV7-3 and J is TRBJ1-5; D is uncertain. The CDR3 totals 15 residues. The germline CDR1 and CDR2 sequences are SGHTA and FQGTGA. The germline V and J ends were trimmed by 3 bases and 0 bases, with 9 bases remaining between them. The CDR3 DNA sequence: TGTGCCAGCAGCTTGAAGACGGATAGCAATCAGCCCCAGCATTTT. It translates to CASSLKTDSNQPQHF.

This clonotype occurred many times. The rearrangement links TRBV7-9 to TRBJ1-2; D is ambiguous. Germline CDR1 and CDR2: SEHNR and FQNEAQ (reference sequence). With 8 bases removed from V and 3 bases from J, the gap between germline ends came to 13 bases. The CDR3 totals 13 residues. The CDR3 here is CASSATPYYGYTF. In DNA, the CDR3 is TGTGCCAGCTCTGCGACTCCTTACTATGGCTACACCTTC.

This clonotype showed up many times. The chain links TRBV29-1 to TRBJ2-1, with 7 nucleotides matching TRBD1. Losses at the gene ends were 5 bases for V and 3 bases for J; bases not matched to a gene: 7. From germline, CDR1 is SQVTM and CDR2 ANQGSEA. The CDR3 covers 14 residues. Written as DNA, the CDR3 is TGCAGCGTTCGACAGGGAGCGTTCTACAATGAGCAGTTCTTC. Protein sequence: CSVRQGAFYNEQFF.

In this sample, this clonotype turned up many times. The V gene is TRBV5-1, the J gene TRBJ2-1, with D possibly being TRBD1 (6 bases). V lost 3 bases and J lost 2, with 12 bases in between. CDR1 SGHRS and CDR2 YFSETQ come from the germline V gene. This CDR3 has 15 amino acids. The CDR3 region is CASSSAGTPYNEQFF. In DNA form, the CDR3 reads TGCGCCAGCAGCTCGGCCGGGACACCCTACAATGAGCAGTTCTTC.

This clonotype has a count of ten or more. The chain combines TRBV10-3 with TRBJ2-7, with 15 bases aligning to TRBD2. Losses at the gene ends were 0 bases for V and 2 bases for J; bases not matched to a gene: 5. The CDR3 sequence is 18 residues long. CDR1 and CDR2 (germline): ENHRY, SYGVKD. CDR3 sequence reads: CAISESGTSGGLTYEQYF. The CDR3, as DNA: TGTGCCATCAGTGAGTCCGGGACTAGCGGGGGGCTTACCTACGAGCAGTACTTC.

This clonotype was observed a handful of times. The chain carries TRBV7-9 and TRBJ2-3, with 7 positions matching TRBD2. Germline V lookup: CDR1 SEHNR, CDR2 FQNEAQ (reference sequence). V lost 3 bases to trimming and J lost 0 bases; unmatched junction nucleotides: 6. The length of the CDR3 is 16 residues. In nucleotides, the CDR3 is TGTGCCAGCAGCTTTATGGCGGGAGTAAGCACAGATACGCAGTATTTT. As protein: CASSFMAGVSTDTQYF.

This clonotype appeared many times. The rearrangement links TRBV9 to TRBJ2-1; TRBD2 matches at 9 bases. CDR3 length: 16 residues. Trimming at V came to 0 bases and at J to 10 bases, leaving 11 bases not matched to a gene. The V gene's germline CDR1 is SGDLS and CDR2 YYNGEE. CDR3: CASSVATRVAGEEQFF. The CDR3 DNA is TGTGCCAGCAGCGTAGCTACGAGGGTAGCGGGAGAAGAGCAGTTCTTC.

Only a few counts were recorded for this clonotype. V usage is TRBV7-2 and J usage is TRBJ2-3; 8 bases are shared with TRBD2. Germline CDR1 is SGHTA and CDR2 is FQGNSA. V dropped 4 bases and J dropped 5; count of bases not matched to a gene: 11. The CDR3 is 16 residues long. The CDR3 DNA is TGTGCCAGCAGCTCCCATGGGCGGGGGGCGAGAGATACGCAGTATTTT. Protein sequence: CASSSHGRGARDTQYF.

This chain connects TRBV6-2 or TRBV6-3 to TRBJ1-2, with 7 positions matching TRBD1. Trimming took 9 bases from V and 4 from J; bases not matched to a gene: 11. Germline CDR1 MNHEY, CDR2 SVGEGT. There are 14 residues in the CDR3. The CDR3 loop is CASRGQARAYGYTF. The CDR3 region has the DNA TGTGCCAGTCGAGGACAGGCCCGAGCCTATGGCTACACCTTC.

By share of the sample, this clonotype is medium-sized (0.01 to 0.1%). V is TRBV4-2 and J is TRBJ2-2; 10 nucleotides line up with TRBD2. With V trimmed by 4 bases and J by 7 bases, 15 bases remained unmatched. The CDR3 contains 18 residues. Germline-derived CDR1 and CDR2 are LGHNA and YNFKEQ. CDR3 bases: TGTGCCAGCAGCCGCTCAGGGTCTAGCGGGGGCCCCAGCGGGGAGCTGTTTTTT. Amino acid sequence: CASSRSGSSGGPSGELFF.

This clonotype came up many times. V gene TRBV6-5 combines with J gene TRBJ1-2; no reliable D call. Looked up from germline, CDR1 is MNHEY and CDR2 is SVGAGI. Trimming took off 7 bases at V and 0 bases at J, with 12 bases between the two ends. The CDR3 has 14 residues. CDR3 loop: CASTGGQTNYGYTF. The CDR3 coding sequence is TGTGCCAGCACTGGTGGGCAGACTAACTATGGCTACACCTTC.